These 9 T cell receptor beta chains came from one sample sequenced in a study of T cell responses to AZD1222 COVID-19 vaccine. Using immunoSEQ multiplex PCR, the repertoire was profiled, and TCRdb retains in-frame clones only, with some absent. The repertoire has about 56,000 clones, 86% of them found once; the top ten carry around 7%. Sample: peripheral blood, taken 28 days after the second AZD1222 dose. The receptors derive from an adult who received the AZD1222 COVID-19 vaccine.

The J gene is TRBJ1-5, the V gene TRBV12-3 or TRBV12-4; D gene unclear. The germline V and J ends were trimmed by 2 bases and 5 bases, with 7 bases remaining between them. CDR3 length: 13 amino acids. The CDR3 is CASSLREDQPQHF. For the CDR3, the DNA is TGTGCCAGCAGTTTAAGAGAAGATCAGCCCCAGCATTTT.

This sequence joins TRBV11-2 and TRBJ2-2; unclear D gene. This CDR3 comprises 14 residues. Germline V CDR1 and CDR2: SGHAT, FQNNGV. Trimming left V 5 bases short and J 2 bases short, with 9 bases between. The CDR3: CASSPGVNTGELFF. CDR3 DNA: TGTGCCAGCAGCCCAGGAGTAAACACCGGGGAGCTGTTTTTT.

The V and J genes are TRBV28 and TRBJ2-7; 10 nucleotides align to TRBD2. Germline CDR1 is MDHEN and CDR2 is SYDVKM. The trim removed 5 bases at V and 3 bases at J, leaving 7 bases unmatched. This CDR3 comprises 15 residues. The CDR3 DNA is TGTGCCAGCAGTATAGGACTAGCGGAGTACTACGAGCAGTACTTC. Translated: CASSIGLAEYYEQYF.

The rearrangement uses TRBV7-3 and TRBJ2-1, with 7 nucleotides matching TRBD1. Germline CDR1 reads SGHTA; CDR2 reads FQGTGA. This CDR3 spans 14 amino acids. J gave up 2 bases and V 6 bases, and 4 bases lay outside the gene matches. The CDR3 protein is CASSAQGAYNEQFF. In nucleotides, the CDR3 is TGTGCCAGCAGTGCCCAGGGGGCCTACAATGAGCAGTTCTTC.

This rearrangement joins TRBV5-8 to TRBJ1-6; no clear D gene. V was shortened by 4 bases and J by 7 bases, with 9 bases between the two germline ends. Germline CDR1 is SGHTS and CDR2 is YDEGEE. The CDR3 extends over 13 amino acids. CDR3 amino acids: CASSRFWNSPLHF. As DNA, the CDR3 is TGTGCCAGCAGCCGCTTTTGGAATTCACCCCTCCACTTT.

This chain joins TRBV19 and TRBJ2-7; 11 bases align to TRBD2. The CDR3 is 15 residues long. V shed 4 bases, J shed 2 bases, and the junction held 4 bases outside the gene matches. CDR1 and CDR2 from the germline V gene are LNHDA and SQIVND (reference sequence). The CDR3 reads CASSTLAGGPYEQYF. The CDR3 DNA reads TGTGCCAGTAGTACCTTAGCGGGGGGGCCCTACGAGCAGTACTTC.

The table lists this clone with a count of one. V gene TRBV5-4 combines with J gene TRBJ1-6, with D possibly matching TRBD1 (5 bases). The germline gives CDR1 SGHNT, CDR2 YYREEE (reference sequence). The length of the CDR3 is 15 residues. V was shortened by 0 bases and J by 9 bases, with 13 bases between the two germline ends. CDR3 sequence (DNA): TGTGCCAGCAGCTTGGGAGGGACTACGGGTTCACCCCTCCACTTT. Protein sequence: CASSLGGTTGSPLHF.

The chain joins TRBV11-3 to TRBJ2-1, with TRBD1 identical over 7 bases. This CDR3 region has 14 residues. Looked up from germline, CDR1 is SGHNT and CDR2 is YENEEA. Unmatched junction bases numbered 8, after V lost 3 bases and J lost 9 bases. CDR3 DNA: TGTGCCAGCAGCTTCCGGGACAGCTCAGGTGAGCAGTTCTTC. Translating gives CASSFRDSSGEQFF.

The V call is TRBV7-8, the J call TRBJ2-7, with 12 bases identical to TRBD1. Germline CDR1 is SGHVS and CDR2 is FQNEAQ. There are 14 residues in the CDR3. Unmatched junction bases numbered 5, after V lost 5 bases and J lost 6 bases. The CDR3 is CASSDGTGGSEQYF. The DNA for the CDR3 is TGTGCCAGCAGCGACGGGACAGGGGGCTCCGAGCAGTACTTC.